This is a list of T cell receptor beta chains from one sample in a study of early T cells in non-severe SARS-CoV-2 infection. TCRdb reprocessed the 5' RACE reads with MiXCR, giving one entry per CDR3 protein. Here the sample spans around 40,000 distinct CDR3 sequences, over 5% being singletons. Sequenced sample: whole blood. The receptors stem from an adult who was a healthcare worker with PCR-confirmed SARS-CoV-2 infection or an uninfected control (not recorded which). CDR3s include the opening cysteine and the closing phenylalanine or tryptophan. The D gene is left open where the match is weak. Expanded clones get a size class; other rows say once, few or many, or leave the size out.

>TRBV7-8|TRBJ2-7|TRBD2|-
CASSRRTSSYEQYF
TGTGCCAGCAGCCGGCGGACTAGCTCCTACGAGCAGTACTTC
>TRBV29-1|TRBJ1-4|-|many
CSVGMVGEKLFF
TGCAGCGTTGGCATGGTTGGTGAAAAACTGTTTTTT
>TRBV7-8|TRBJ2-3|TRBD2|-
CASSQVSGAFTDTQYF
TGTGCCAGCAGCCAAGTAAGCGGGGCCTTCACAGATACGCAGTATTTT
>TRBV27|TRBJ1-5|-|many
CASRLTGFSNQPQHF
TGTGCCAGCAGACTAACAGGGTTTAGCAATCAGCCCCAGCATTTT
>TRBV6-5|TRBJ2-3|-|many
CASSRRRTDTQYF
TGTGCCAGCAGCCGCCGAAGGACAGATACGCAGTATTTT
>TRBV6-1|TRBJ2-1|-|-
CASSEAGVERLFF
TGTGCCAGCAGTGAAGCGGGAGTCGAGCGGCTGTTCTTC
>TRBV11-2|TRBJ2-6|-|many
CASSPVGSGANVLTF
TGTGCCAGCAGCCCGGTAGGCTCTGGGGCCAACGTCCTGACTTTC
>TRBV30|TRBJ2-3|-|-
CAWGTVGKADTQYF
TGTGCCTGGGGGACGGTCGGGAAAGCAGATACGCAGTATTTT
>TRBV12-3/TRBV12-4|TRBJ2-2|-|-
CASCWGLNTGELFF
TGTGCCAGCTGCTGGGGGCTGAACACCGGGGAGCTGTTTTTT
>TRBV9|TRBJ2-3|-|many
CASSVEVSGLDTQYF
TGTGCCAGCAGCGTAGAGGTCTCTGGTTTAGATACGCAGTATTTT
>TRBV28|TRBJ2-5|-|many
CASSLRGAEETQYF
TGTGCCAGCAGTTTACGGGGTGCGGAAGAGACCCAGTACTTC
>TRBV7-8|TRBJ2-5|-|-
CASSLRPEQETQYF
TGTGCCAGCAGCTTACGGCCAGAACAAGAGACCCAGTACTTC
>TRBV10-2|TRBJ2-1|-|-
CASSEFVGATNRNEQFF
TGCGCCAGCAGTGAGTTCGTGGGAGCCACGAACCGGAATGAGCAGTTCTTC
>TRBV19|TRBJ1-4|TRBD1|many
CASAKGADREKLFF
TGTGCCAGTGCGAAGGGGGCAGACCGGGAAAAACTGTTTTTT
>TRBV28|TRBJ1-2|TRBD1|many
CASRRTGFGYTF
TGTGCCAGCAGGAGGACAGGGTTTGGCTACACCTTC
>TRBV12-3/TRBV12-4|TRBJ2-1|-|many
CASSFQGGYNEQFF
TGTGCCAGCAGTTTTCAGGGTGGCTACAATGAGCAGTTCTTC
>TRBV7-8|TRBJ2-5|TRBD2|few
CASSLGSTSGNYQETQYF
TGTGCCAGCAGCTTAGGATCGACTAGCGGGAACTACCAAGAGACCCAGTACTTC
>TRBV6-5|TRBJ1-4|-|-
CASSPRGPATNEKLFF
TGTGCCAGCAGCCCCAGGGGCCCTGCAACTAATGAAAAACTGTTTTTT
>TRBV5-6|TRBJ2-5|TRBD2|many
CASSSGLAEETQYF
TGTGCCAGCAGCTCCGGACTAGCGGAAGAGACCCAGTACTTC